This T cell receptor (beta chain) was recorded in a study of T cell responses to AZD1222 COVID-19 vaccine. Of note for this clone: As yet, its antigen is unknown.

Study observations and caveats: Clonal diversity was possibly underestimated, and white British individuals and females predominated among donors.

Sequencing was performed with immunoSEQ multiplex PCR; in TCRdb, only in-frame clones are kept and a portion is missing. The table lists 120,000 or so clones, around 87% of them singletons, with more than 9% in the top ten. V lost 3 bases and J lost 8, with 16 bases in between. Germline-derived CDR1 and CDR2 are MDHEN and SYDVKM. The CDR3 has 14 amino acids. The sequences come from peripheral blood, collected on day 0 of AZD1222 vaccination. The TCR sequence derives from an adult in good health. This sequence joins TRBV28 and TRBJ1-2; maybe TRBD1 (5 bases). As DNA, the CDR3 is TGTGCCAGCAGTTTGTGGGGTCGGGGGAAAGGCTACACCTTC. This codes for CASSLWGRGKGYTF.